Listed below are T cell receptor beta chains from one sample, sequenced in a study of blood T cells in healthy people across ages. One entry per CDR3 protein results from TCRdb running MiXCR on the 5' RACE reads. The data show hundreds of thousands of distinct CDR3 sequences, with over 40% seen just once and about 30% held by the top ten. Sequenced: blood. These receptors were taken from an elderly man in good health. Each CDR3 is given with its conserved first and last residue. Fields, in order: V gene, clone size, D gene, J gene, CDR3 DNA, CDR3 protein. A D gene is named only where the DNA matches it firmly. Where a row states a size, it is once, few, many or the class of an expanded clone; other rows omit it.

V gene: TRBV7-2; clone size: few; D gene: -; J gene: TRBJ2-6; CDR3 DNA: TGTGCCAGCAGCTCCAGTGCCTCTGGGGCCAACGTCCTGACTTTC; CDR3 protein: CASSSSASGANVLTF
V gene: TRBV3-1; clone size: -; D gene: -; J gene: TRBJ1-2; CDR3 DNA: TGTGCCAGCAGCCAAGATCTGGTCGGGATTGGCTACACCTTC; CDR3 protein: CASSQDLVGIGYTF
V gene: TRBV4-1; clone size: -; D gene: TRBD2; J gene: TRBJ2-7; CDR3 DNA: TGCGCCAGCAGCCCTGGGACTAGCGGGAGGGTTGTTGCTGGGGACGAGCAGTACTTC; CDR3 protein: CASSPGTSGRVVAGDEQYF
V gene: TRBV7-9; clone size: few; D gene: -; J gene: TRBJ2-3; CDR3 DNA: TGTGCCAGCACCCCCGGGGATACGCAGTATTTT; CDR3 protein: CASTPGDTQYF
V gene: TRBV7-2; clone size: -; D gene: -; J gene: TRBJ2-7; CDR3 DNA: TGTGCCAGCGGCTTTCAGGGTCCGAGCGAGCAGTACTTC; CDR3 protein: CASGFQGPSEQYF
V gene: TRBV7-3; clone size: once; D gene: -; J gene: TRBJ2-1; CDR3 DNA: TGTGCCAGCAGCTTAACGGGGGCTGGAGGGGGTTATAATGAGCAGTTCTTC; CDR3 protein: CASSLTGAGGGYNEQFF
V gene: TRBV18; clone size: -; D gene: -; J gene: TRBJ1-6; CDR3 DNA: TGTGCCAGCTCCCAATTTTCGGCGAGCTCCTATAATTCACCCCTCCACTTT; CDR3 protein: CASSQFSASSYNSPLHF
V gene: TRBV20-1; clone size: few; D gene: -; J gene: TRBJ2-7; CDR3 DNA: TGCAGTGCCACTCAGGGTTTCTCCTACGAGCAGTACTTC; CDR3 protein: CSATQGFSYEQYF
V gene: TRBV15; clone size: -; D gene: -; J gene: TRBJ1-1; CDR3 DNA: TGTGCCACCAGCAGAGATCGGGCCTCAATGAACACTGAAGCTTTCTTT; CDR3 protein: CATSRDRASMNTEAFF
V gene: TRBV6-2/TRBV6-3; clone size: few; D gene: -; J gene: TRBJ2-1; CDR3 DNA: TGTGCCAGCAGTTACATGGGGGGGCAGGGTGAGCAGTTCTTC; CDR3 protein: CASSYMGGQGEQFF
V gene: TRBV29-1; clone size: -; D gene: -; J gene: TRBJ2-3; CDR3 DNA: TGCAGCGGCCTGTATTGGGGGATGGATGCGCAGTATTTT; CDR3 protein: CSGLYWGMDAQYF
V gene: TRBV29-1; clone size: -; D gene: -; J gene: TRBJ2-1; CDR3 DNA: TGCAGCGTTGAAAGGTTTACCTACAATGAGCAGTTCTTC; CDR3 protein: CSVERFTYNEQFF
V gene: TRBV7-9; clone size: few; D gene: -; J gene: TRBJ2-3; CDR3 DNA: TGTGCCAGCAGCGCTCAGGGGATGTCAGATACGCAGTATTTT; CDR3 protein: CASSAQGMSDTQYF
V gene: TRBV27; clone size: -; D gene: TRBD1; J gene: TRBJ1-1; CDR3 DNA: TGTGCCAGCAGTCCGGACAGGGGGGACACTGAAGCTTTCTTT; CDR3 protein: CASSPDRGDTEAFF
V gene: TRBV20-1; clone size: -; D gene: TRBD2; J gene: TRBJ2-1; CDR3 DNA: TGCAGTGCTAGATCCGGAGGACTAGCGGGGACGATAGGTGAGCAGTTCTTC; CDR3 protein: CSARSGGLAGTIGEQFF
V gene: TRBV20-1; clone size: few; D gene: TRBD1; J gene: TRBJ1-5; CDR3 DNA: TGCAGTGCTCAAGGTCGGACAGGTTATAATCAGCCCCAGCATTTT; CDR3 protein: CSAQGRTGYNQPQHF
V gene: TRBV10-2; clone size: -; D gene: TRBD1; J gene: TRBJ1-2; CDR3 DNA: TGCGCCAGCAGACCCTTCGGGGGGGGACAGCTAAACTATGGCTACACCTTC; CDR3 protein: CASRPFGGGQLNYGYTF
V gene: TRBV29-1; clone size: -; D gene: -; J gene: TRBJ1-1; CDR3 DNA: TGCAGCGTTGAGGAGGAGGCGGTTAGGAACACTGAAGCTTTCTTT; CDR3 protein: CSVEEEAVRNTEAFF